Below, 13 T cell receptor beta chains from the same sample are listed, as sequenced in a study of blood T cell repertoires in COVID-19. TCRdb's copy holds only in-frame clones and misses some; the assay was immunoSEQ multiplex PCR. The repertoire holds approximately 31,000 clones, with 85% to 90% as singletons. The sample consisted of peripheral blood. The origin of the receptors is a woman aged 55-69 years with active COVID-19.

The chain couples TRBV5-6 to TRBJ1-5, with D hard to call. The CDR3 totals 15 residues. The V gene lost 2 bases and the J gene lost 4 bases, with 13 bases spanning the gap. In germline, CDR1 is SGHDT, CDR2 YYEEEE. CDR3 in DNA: TGTGCCAGCAGCTTTGGCCAGGTAAAGAATCAGCCCCAGCATTTT. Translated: CASSFGQVKNQPQHF.

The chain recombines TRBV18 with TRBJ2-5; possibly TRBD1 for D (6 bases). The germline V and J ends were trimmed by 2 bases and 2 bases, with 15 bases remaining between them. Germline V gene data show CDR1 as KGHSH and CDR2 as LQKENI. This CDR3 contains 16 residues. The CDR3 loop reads CASSPRSLGAQETQYF. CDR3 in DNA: TGTGCCAGCTCACCAAGGAGTCTGGGGGCACAAGAGACCCAGTACTTC.

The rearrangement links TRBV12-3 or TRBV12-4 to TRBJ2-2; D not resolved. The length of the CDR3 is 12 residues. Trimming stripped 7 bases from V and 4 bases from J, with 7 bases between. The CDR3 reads CASMRSTGELFF. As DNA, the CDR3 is TGTGCCAGCATGCGGAGCACCGGGGAGCTGTTTTTT.

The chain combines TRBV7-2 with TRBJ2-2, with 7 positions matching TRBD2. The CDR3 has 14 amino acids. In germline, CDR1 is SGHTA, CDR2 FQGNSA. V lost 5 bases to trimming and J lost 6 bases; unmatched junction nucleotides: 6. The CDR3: CASSGREPAGELFF. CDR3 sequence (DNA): TGTGCCAGCAGCGGGCGGGAGCCGGCCGGGGAGCTGTTTTTT.

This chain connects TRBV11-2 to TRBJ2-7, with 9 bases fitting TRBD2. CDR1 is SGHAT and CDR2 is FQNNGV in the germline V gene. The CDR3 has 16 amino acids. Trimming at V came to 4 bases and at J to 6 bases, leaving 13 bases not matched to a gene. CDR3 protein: CASSWDPSGRIPEQYF. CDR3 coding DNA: TGTGCCAGCAGCTGGGACCCCAGCGGGAGGATCCCCGAGCAGTACTTC.

The CDR3 coding sequence is TGTGCCAGCTCACGGAGCTCCTACGAGCAGTACTTC. This encodes CASSRSSYEQYF. The chain has TRBV18 and TRBJ2-7; no clear D gene. The CDR3 contains 12 residues. CDR1 is KGHSH and CDR2 is LQKENI in the germline V gene. Deletions cut 4 bases from V and 0 bases from J, with 4 bases between.

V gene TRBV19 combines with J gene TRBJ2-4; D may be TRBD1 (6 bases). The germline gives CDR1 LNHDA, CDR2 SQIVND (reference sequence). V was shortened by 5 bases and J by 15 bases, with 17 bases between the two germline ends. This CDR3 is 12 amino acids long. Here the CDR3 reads CASSDNRERRYF. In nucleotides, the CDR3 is TGTGCCAGTAGTGATAACAGGGAGAGGCGGTACTTC.

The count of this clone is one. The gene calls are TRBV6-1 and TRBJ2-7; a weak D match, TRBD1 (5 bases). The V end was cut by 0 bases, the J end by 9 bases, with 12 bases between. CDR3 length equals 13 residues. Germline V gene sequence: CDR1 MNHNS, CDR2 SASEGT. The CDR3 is CASSEARGTAQYF. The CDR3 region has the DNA TGTGCCAGCAGTGAAGCTAGGGGTACAGCGCAGTACTTC.

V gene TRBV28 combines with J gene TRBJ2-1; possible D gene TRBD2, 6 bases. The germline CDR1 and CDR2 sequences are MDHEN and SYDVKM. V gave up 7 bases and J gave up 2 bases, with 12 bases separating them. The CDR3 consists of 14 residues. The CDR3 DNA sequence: TGTGCCAGCACCCGTGGGGGGACCTACAATGAGCAGTTCTTC. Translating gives CASTRGGTYNEQFF.

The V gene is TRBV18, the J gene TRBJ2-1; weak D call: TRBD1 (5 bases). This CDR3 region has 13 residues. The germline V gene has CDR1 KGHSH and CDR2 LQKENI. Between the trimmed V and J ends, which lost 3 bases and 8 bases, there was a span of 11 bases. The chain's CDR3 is CASSPIRGDEQFF. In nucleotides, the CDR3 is TGTGCCAGCTCACCTATTAGGGGCGATGAGCAGTTCTTC. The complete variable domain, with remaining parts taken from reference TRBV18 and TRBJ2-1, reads NAGVMQNPRHLVRRRGQEARLRCSPMKGHSHVYWYRQLPEEGLKFMVYLQKENIIDESGMPKERFSAEFPKEGPSILRIQQVVRGDSAAYFCASSPIRGDEQFFGPGTRLTVL.

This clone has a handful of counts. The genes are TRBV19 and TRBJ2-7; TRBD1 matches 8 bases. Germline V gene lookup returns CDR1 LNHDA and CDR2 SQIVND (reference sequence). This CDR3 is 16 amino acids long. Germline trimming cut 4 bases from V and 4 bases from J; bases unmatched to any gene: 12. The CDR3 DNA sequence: TGTGCCAGTAGTAGAAAGGCCGGGACAGGATTATACGAGCAGTACTTC. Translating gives CASSRKAGTGLYEQYF.

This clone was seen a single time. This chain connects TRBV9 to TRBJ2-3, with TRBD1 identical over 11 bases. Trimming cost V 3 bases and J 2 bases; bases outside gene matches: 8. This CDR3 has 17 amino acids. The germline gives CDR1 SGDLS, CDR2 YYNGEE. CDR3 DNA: TGTGCCAGCAGCGCGGGGACAGGGGGGGACCCCACAGATACGCAGTATTTT. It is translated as CASSAGTGGDPTDTQYF.

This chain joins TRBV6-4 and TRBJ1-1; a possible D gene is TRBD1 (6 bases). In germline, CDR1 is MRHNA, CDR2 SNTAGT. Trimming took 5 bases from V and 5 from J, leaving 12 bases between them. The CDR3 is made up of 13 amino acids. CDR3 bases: TGTGCCAGCAGTAACAGGGAGGGGACTGAAGCTTTCTTT. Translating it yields CASSNREGTEAFF.